What follows are 9 T cell receptor beta chains derived from one specimen sequenced in a study of blood T cell repertoires in COVID-19 (TCRdb year 2020). Library preparation was by the immunoSEQ multiplex PCR assay. TCRdb holds this immuneACCESS table with in-frame rearrangements only. Some clones are missing; in checked studies, unresolved V genes explain under half, and the rest has no known cause. The sample contains around 230,000 clones, about 91% of them found a single time. Clones ranked in the top ten supply 2.5% of the sample. The sequenced sample was PBMCs or T cells enriched from blood (not recorded which). All receptors derive from a woman aged 40 to 50 with acute COVID-19.

The sample holds one count of this clone. The gene calls are TRBV27 and TRBJ1-2, with D unclear. The germline CDR1 and CDR2 sequences are MNHEY and SMNVEV (reference sequence). Trimming removed 3 bases from V and 3 bases from J, with 11 bases in between. The CDR3 contains 14 residues. DNA of the CDR3: TGTGCCAGCAGTTTTGGGCGAACAGACTATGGCTACACCTTC. Protein product: CASSFGRTDYGYTF.

The rearrangement uses TRBV5-8 and TRBJ1-2; possibly TRBD1 for D (5 bases). V was trimmed by 1 base and J by 4 bases, leaving 11 bases between them. CDR1 is SGHTS, CDR2 YDEGEE, per germline. This CDR3 is 14 amino acids long. The CDR3 sequence: CASSLRQGGYGYTF. For the CDR3, the DNA is TGTGCCAGCAGCTTGAGGCAGGGCGGCTATGGCTACACCTTC.

J is TRBJ2-2 and V is TRBV19, with D possibly matching TRBD2 (6 bases). V was cut by 7 bases and J by 6 bases, with 12 bases left in between. The CDR3 has 13 amino acids. In germline, CDR1 is LNHDA, CDR2 SQIVND (reference sequence). The CDR3 region is CASTPQRAGELFF. The CDR3 nucleotides are TGTGCCAGTACTCCCCAGCGGGCCGGGGAGCTGTTTTTT.

V and J are TRBV30 and TRBJ1-1, with D uncertain. With 2 bases removed from V and 1 base from J, the gap between germline ends came to 11 bases. The CDR3 runs to 14 residues. Germline-derived CDR1 and CDR2 are GTSNPN and SVGIG (reference sequence). This chain's CDR3 is CAWSFGRGNTEAFF. The CDR3 nucleotides are TGTGCCTGGAGTTTTGGACGGGGGAACACTGAAGCTTTCTTT.

The chain links TRBV18 to TRBJ1-6; TRBD1 might be the D (6 bases). Germline V CDR1 and CDR2: KGHSH, LQKENI. V shed 5 bases and J shed 4 bases, with 9 bases lying between them. This CDR3 is built from 14 residues. In nucleotides, the CDR3 is TGTGCCAGCTCATCAGGACAGTATAATTCACCCCTCCACTTT. Translated: CASSSGQYNSPLHF.

This rearrangement joins TRBV7-4 to TRBJ2-1; possible D gene TRBD1, 5 bases. From germline, CDR1 is SGHVT and CDR2 SQSDAQ. The CDR3 totals 17 residues. Trimming removed 0 bases at V and 5 bases at J, with 17 bases between. CDR3 amino acids: CASSLAVARQPNNEQFF. The CDR3 coding sequence is TGTGCCAGCAGCTTAGCGGTGGCGAGACAGCCAAACAATGAGCAGTTCTTC. The full variable domain, rest sourced from reference TRBV7-4 and TRBJ2-1, is GAGVSQSPRYKVAKRGRDVALRCDSISGHVTLYWYRQTLGQGSEVLTYSQSDAQRDKSGRPSGRFSAERPERSVSTLKIQRTEQGDSAVYLCASSLAVARQPNNEQFFGPGTRLTVL.

The rearrangement links TRBV5-1 to TRBJ2-5; D possibly corresponds to TRBD2 (7 bases). The length of the CDR3 is 14 residues. Trimming cost V 4 bases and J 3 bases, with 13 bases left between them. Per the germline V gene, CDR1 is SGHRS and CDR2 is YFSETQ. The CDR3 nucleotides read TGCGCCAGCAGCGGGGGGGCGAGGGAAGAGACCCAGTACTTC. Translated, it gives CASSGGAREETQYF.

The chain links TRBV11-2 to TRBJ2-2, with D tentatively TRBD1 (5 bases). Trimming cost V 1 base and J 0 bases, with 12 bases left between them. The CDR3 sequence is 17 residues long. Germline CDR1 and CDR2: SGHAT and FQNNGV. CDR3 in DNA: TGTGCCAGCAGCTTAGTATCGGGCAGGGCGAACACCGGGGAGCTGTTTTTT. Protein sequence: CASSLVSGRANTGELFF.

V gene TRBV5-1 combines with J gene TRBJ2-1; TRBD2 matches 8 bases. Trimming removed 0 bases from V and 9 bases from J; junction bases left unmatched: 8. CDR3 length equals 15 residues. Germline V gene data show CDR1 as SGHRS and CDR2 as YFSETQ. The CDR3 nucleotides are TGCGCCAGCAGCTTGGCCCCAGCGGGGGTAGGTGAGCAGTTCTTC. Its protein is CASSLAPAGVGEQFF.